Listed below are T cell receptor beta chains from one sample, sequenced in a study of shared clonotypes between healthy human individuals. This table comes from immunoSEQ multiplex PCR, and its TCRdb copy is limited to in-frame clones, with some not included. The table has about 2.3 million clones, 80% to 95% seen once. The sequencing input was naive CD4+ T cells from PBMCs. The source is a man aged 18 to 30 in good health. Some clones in this sample may be carry-over from other donors' samples. Both conserved end residues are part of each CDR3. D genes are given only for firm matches. Where a row states a size, it is once, few, many or the class of an expanded clone; other rows omit it.

j_call: TRBJ2-2
v_call: TRBV2
d_call: .
clone_size: .
cdr3_length: 15
cdr3_nt: TGTGCCAGCAGTGAAGGAGGTACGAACACCGGGGAGCTGTTTTTT
cdr3_aa: CASSEGGTNTGELFF

j_call: TRBJ2-3
v_call: TRBV6-1
d_call: .
clone_size: .
cdr3_length: 13
cdr3_nt: TGTGCCAGCAGTGATTTTTGGACAGATACGCAGTATTTT
cdr3_aa: CASSDFWTDTQYF

j_call: TRBJ2-3
v_call: TRBV10-2
d_call: TRBD2
clone_size: .
cdr3_length: 17
cdr3_nt: TGCGCCAGCATCAGGACTAGCGGGAGAGTAAGCACAGATACGCAGTATTTT
cdr3_aa: CASIRTSGRVSTDTQYF

j_call: TRBJ2-6
v_call: TRBV7-9
d_call: .
clone_size: .
cdr3_length: 15
cdr3_nt: TGTGCCAGCAGTCTGACAGTCCCTGGGGCCAACGTCCTGACTTTC
cdr3_aa: CASSLTVPGANVLTF

j_call: TRBJ1-4
v_call: TRBV5-8
d_call: .
clone_size: .
cdr3_length: 14
cdr3_nt: TGTGCCAGCACCCCGAGGATTGGGGATGAAAAACTGTTTTTT
cdr3_aa: CASTPRIGDEKLFF

j_call: TRBJ2-4
v_call: TRBV29-1
d_call: .
clone_size: .
cdr3_length: 13
cdr3_nt: TGCAGCGTTGACTCCCCGCCTAGTAACATTCAGTACTTC
cdr3_aa: CSVDSPPSNIQYF

j_call: TRBJ1-2
v_call: TRBV7-9
d_call: .
clone_size: .
cdr3_length: 13
cdr3_nt: TGTGCCAGCAGCCGAGTCGCCACGGAAGGCTACACCTTC
cdr3_aa: CASSRVATEGYTF

j_call: TRBJ2-7
v_call: TRBV19
d_call: TRBD2
clone_size: .
cdr3_length: 15
cdr3_nt: TGTGCCAGTAGTATGGTAGTAGCGGGGATCTACGAGCAGTACTTC
cdr3_aa: CASSMVVAGIYEQYF

j_call: TRBJ1-2
v_call: TRBV7-2
d_call: .
clone_size: .
cdr3_length: 13
cdr3_nt: TGTGCCAGCAGCTTAAGACCAAGCTATGGCTACACCTTC
cdr3_aa: CASSLRPSYGYTF

j_call: TRBJ2-2
v_call: TRBV14
d_call: TRBD2
clone_size: .
cdr3_length: 16
cdr3_nt: TGTGCCAGCAGCCCACCAGGGACTAGCGGGGCCGGGGAGCTGTTTTTT
cdr3_aa: CASSPPGTSGAGELFF

j_call: TRBJ2-2
v_call: TRBV5-1
d_call: .
clone_size: .
cdr3_length: 15
cdr3_nt: TGCGCCAGCAGCTTGGGGGCGCGGGTCACCGGGGAGCTGTTTTTT
cdr3_aa: CASSLGARVTGELFF

j_call: TRBJ1-3
v_call: TRBV5-4
d_call: TRBD1
clone_size: .
cdr3_length: 16
cdr3_nt: TGTGCCAGCAGCACCAAACAGGGGGTAACTGGAAACACCATATATTTT
cdr3_aa: CASSTKQGVTGNTIYF

j_call: TRBJ2-7
v_call: TRBV5-6
d_call: .
clone_size: .
cdr3_length: 13
cdr3_nt: TGTGCCAGCAGCCGGTGGGGAGTGTACGAGCAGTACTTC
cdr3_aa: CASSRWGVYEQYF

j_call: TRBJ2-1
v_call: TRBV5-1
d_call: TRBD2
clone_size: .
cdr3_length: 16
cdr3_nt: TGCGCCAGCAGCCTCTCCGGGACTAGCGTATACAATGAGCAGTTCTTC
cdr3_aa: CASSLSGTSVYNEQFF

j_call: TRBJ1-4
v_call: TRBV6-1
d_call: TRBD1
clone_size: .
cdr3_length: 17
cdr3_nt: TGTGCCAGCAGTGAGGTGGACAGGGGGTTAACTAATGAAAAACTGTTTTTT
cdr3_aa: CASSEVDRGLTNEKLFF

j_call: TRBJ2-5
v_call: TRBV7-8
d_call: TRBD1
clone_size: .
cdr3_length: 13
cdr3_nt: TGTGCCAGCAGCCAGGGGGCTGAGGAGACCCAGTACTTC
cdr3_aa: CASSQGAEETQYF

j_call: TRBJ2-5
v_call: TRBV14
d_call: .
clone_size: .
cdr3_length: 11
cdr3_nt: TGTGCCAGCAGCCATGGAGAGACCCAGTACTTC
cdr3_aa: CASSHGETQYF

j_call: TRBJ2-5
v_call: TRBV6-6
d_call: .
clone_size: .
cdr3_length: 14
cdr3_nt: TGTGCCAGCAGCCACGTCCCAGGGGGGGAGACCCAGTACTTC
cdr3_aa: CASSHVPGGETQYF

j_call: TRBJ1-1
v_call: TRBV6-5
d_call: TRBD1
clone_size: .
cdr3_length: 14
cdr3_nt: TGTGCCAGCAGAGACAGGGGACAGAACACTGAAGCTTTCTTT
cdr3_aa: CASRDRGQNTEAFF

j_call: TRBJ1-5
v_call: TRBV7-9
d_call: .
clone_size: .
cdr3_length: 12
cdr3_nt: TGTGCCAGCAGCTTCCCCCGTCAGCCCCAGCATTTT
cdr3_aa: CASSFPRQPQHF

j_call: TRBJ1-5
v_call: TRBV30
d_call: .
clone_size: .
cdr3_length: 19
cdr3_nt: TGTGCCTGGAGTTCCGGGTCGGGGTACGGACATTCGAGCAATCAGCCCCAGCATTTT
cdr3_aa: CAWSSGSGYGHSSNQPQHF

j_call: TRBJ2-2
v_call: TRBV6-5
d_call: .
clone_size: .
cdr3_length: 15
cdr3_nt: TGTGCCAGCACCCCTGGAGGAGCGGGCACCGGGGAGCTGTTTTTT
cdr3_aa: CASTPGGAGTGELFF

j_call: TRBJ1-4
v_call: TRBV5-1
d_call: .
clone_size: once
cdr3_length: 14
cdr3_nt: TGCGCCAGCAGCTTGAGCCAGTCTAATGAAAAACTGTTTTTT
cdr3_aa: CASSLSQSNEKLFF

j_call: TRBJ2-3
v_call: TRBV6-5
d_call: .
clone_size: .
cdr3_length: 15
cdr3_nt: TGTGCCAGCAGTTACTCGAGTGGGAGCCCAGATACGCAGTATTTT
cdr3_aa: CASSYSSGSPDTQYF

j_call: TRBJ2-1
v_call: TRBV29-1
d_call: TRBD2
clone_size: .
cdr3_length: 14
cdr3_nt: TGCAGCGTTGTGGGGGGGAGCTCCTACAATGAGCAGTTCTTC
cdr3_aa: CSVVGGSSYNEQFF

j_call: TRBJ2-7
v_call: TRBV4-1
d_call: .
clone_size: .
cdr3_length: 15
cdr3_nt: TGCGCCAGCAGTCTCCAGGCCAGGGACGTCTACGAGCAGTACTTC
cdr3_aa: CASSLQARDVYEQYF

j_call: TRBJ2-5
v_call: TRBV11-2
d_call: TRBD2
clone_size: .
cdr3_length: 16
cdr3_nt: TGTGCCAGCAGCTTAGTTGGACTAGCGGGAGTAGAGACCCAGTACTTC
cdr3_aa: CASSLVGLAGVETQYF

j_call: TRBJ2-5
v_call: TRBV4-3
d_call: .
clone_size: .
cdr3_length: 15
cdr3_nt: TGCGCCAGCAGCCAAGAGGGCAGGGCTGGAGAGACCCAGTACTTC
cdr3_aa: CASSQEGRAGETQYF

j_call: TRBJ2-5
v_call: TRBV5-1
d_call: TRBD1
clone_size: .
cdr3_length: 15
cdr3_nt: TGCGCCTCAACCACCCTGGGACAGGGGGGAGAGACCCAGTACTTC
cdr3_aa: CASTTLGQGGETQYF

j_call: TRBJ2-3
v_call: TRBV28
d_call: .
clone_size: .
cdr3_length: 12
cdr3_nt: TGTGCCAGCAAAGTGGCGGGAGATACGCAGTATTTT
cdr3_aa: CASKVAGDTQYF

j_call: TRBJ1-2
v_call: TRBV9
d_call: .
clone_size: .
cdr3_length: 11
cdr3_nt: TGTGCCAGCAGCTTCGGTGGAGGCTACACCTTC
cdr3_aa: CASSFGGGYTF

j_call: TRBJ1-5
v_call: TRBV19
d_call: TRBD1
clone_size: .
cdr3_length: 15
cdr3_nt: TGTGCCAGTAGCCCGCCTCCAGGGGGCGGACAGCCCCAGCATTTT
cdr3_aa: CASSPPPGGGQPQHF

j_call: TRBJ2-3
v_call: TRBV6-5
d_call: .
clone_size: .
cdr3_length: 14
cdr3_nt: TGTGCCAGCAGTTATAGACTTCGCACAGATACGCAGTATTTT
cdr3_aa: CASSYRLRTDTQYF

j_call: TRBJ2-7
v_call: TRBV5-1
d_call: .
clone_size: .
cdr3_length: 15
cdr3_nt: TGCGCCAGCAGCCCGGGCGTTCACACGGGCTACGAGCAGTACTTC
cdr3_aa: CASSPGVHTGYEQYF

j_call: TRBJ2-3
v_call: TRBV5-1
d_call: TRBD2
clone_size: .
cdr3_length: 14
cdr3_nt: TGCGCCAGCAGGGCGGGGGGCCCCACAGATACGCAGTATTTT
cdr3_aa: CASRAGGPTDTQYF

j_call: TRBJ2-1
v_call: TRBV7-3
d_call: .
clone_size: .
cdr3_length: 15
cdr3_nt: TGTGCCAGCAGCTTAGGTTTAGCGGCCTACAATGAGCAGTTCTTC
cdr3_aa: CASSLGLAAYNEQFF

j_call: TRBJ1-3
v_call: TRBV5-1
d_call: .
clone_size: .
cdr3_length: 15
cdr3_nt: TGCGCCAGCAGCCCGGGCCCTAGCTCTGGAAACACCATATATTTT
cdr3_aa: CASSPGPSSGNTIYF

j_call: TRBJ2-5
v_call: TRBV9
d_call: .
clone_size: .
cdr3_length: 13
cdr3_nt: TGTGCCAGCAGCGACCACAGGGAAGAGACCCAGTACTTC
cdr3_aa: CASSDHREETQYF

j_call: TRBJ2-7
v_call: TRBV18
d_call: TRBD1
clone_size: .
cdr3_length: 13
cdr3_nt: TGTGCCAGCTCACCAGGACAGGAGGACGAGCAGTACTTC
cdr3_aa: CASSPGQEDEQYF

j_call: TRBJ2-5
v_call: TRBV11-2
d_call: .
clone_size: .
cdr3_length: 13
cdr3_nt: TGTGCCAGCAGCTTAGCAGGGGCTGAGACCCAGTACTTC
cdr3_aa: CASSLAGAETQYF

j_call: TRBJ1-1
v_call: TRBV5-1
d_call: .
clone_size: .
cdr3_length: 12
cdr3_nt: TGCGCCAGCAGCTTGGAAGGACGACGGGCTTTCTTT
cdr3_aa: CASSLEGRRAFF

j_call: TRBJ1-5
v_call: TRBV18
d_call: .
clone_size: .
cdr3_length: 15
cdr3_nt: TGTGCCAGCTCACCCGGACCCCCAGGAGATCAGCCCCAGCATTTT
cdr3_aa: CASSPGPPGDQPQHF